Following are 7 T cell receptor beta chains from one sample sequenced in a study of blood T cell repertoires in COVID-19. Generated by immunoSEQ multiplex PCR, the TCRdb table keeps only in-frame clones and is missing some. The sample has almost 300,000 clones; around nine tenths are singletons. The specimen was peripheral blood. The receptors were sampled from a man aged 65 to 85 with acute or convalescent COVID-19.

The chain carries TRBV7-2 and TRBJ2-3; D not certain. The ends were cut back, 1 base at V and 1 base at J, with 6 bases in the middle. CDR1 SGHTA and CDR2 FQGNSA come from the germline V gene. The CDR3 runs 14 residues. CDR3 loop: CASSLGHRTDTQYF. CDR3 nucleotides: TGTGCCAGCAGCTTAGGACACCGCACAGATACGCAGTATTTT. Filled out from reference TRBV7-2 and TRBJ2-3, the complete variable domain reads GAGVSQSPSNKVTEKGKDVELRCDPISGHTALYWYRQSLGQGLEFLIYFQGNSAPDKSGLPSDRFSAERTGGSVSTLTIQRTQQEDSAVYLCASSLGHRTDTQYFGPGTRLTVL.

The chain couples TRBV3-1 (or the pseudogene TRBV3-2) to TRBJ2-7; D is perhaps TRBD2 (5 bases). Trimming removed 4 bases at V and 2 bases at J, with 15 bases between. In germline, CDR1 is LGHDT, CDR2 YNNKEL (reference sequence). The CDR3 extends over 15 amino acids. In DNA, the CDR3 is TGTGCCAGCAGCCCTTCGGGGTATCAGACCTACGAGCAGTACTTC. It encodes CASSPSGYQTYEQYF.

The J gene is TRBJ2-1, the V gene TRBV24-1; possible D gene TRBD1, 6 bases. The V and J ends lost 5 bases and 1 base respectively, with 17 bases between them. CDR3 size: 17 residues. Looked up from germline, CDR1 is KGHDR and CDR2 is SFDVKD. CDR3 protein: CATSGSRDKGSYNEQFF. The CDR3 DNA follows: TGTGCCACCAGTGGTAGCCGGGACAAGGGATCCTACAATGAGCAGTTCTTC.

This chain uses TRBV5-1 with TRBJ1-1, with D perhaps TRBD1 (6 bases). The CDR3 is 13 amino acids. V lost 3 bases, J lost 5 bases, and 11 bases lay in between. The germline CDR1 and CDR2 sequences are SGHRS and YFSETQ. The CDR3 DNA is TGCGCCAGCAGCTACCAACAGGGAACTGAAGCTTTCTTT. Its protein is CASSYQQGTEAFF.

The chain couples TRBV29-1 to TRBJ2-6; D unclear. The germline V and J ends were trimmed by 7 bases and 4 bases, with 5 bases remaining between them. Germline values: CDR1 SQVTM, CDR2 ANQGSEA. The CDR3 totals 11 residues. The CDR3 DNA is TGCAGCGCCCCAGGGGCCAACGTCCTGACTTTC. This sequence encodes CSAPGANVLTF.

This clone appeared a single time. This chain joins TRBV21-1 and TRBJ1-5. TRBV21-1 represents a pseudogene. The CDR3 runs to 17 residues. The CDR3 sequence is CASSLREGGRDGRPQHF. For the CDR3, the DNA is TGTGCCAGCAGCCTGCGGGAGGGCGGCAGGGATGGACGGCCCCAGCATTTT.

The rearrangement links TRBV28 to TRBJ2-7; 9 bases fit TRBD2. Trimming cost V 7 bases and J 3 bases; bases outside gene matches: 1. The germline V gene has CDR1 MDHEN and CDR2 SYDVKM. This CDR3 has 12 residues. The CDR3 here is CASTLAGYEQYF. In DNA, the CDR3 is TGTGCCAGCACACTAGCGGGCTACGAGCAGTACTTC.